This record looks at one TCR beta chain sequence and its context. V trimming: 0 bases; J trimming: 4 bases; junction bases outside the gene matches: 11. CDR3 length: 17 residues. CDR1 LGHNA and CDR2 YSLEER come from the germline V gene. This sample was taken from a study of control samples from healthy donors and cancer patients. The assay was immunoSEQ multiplex PCR, and TCRdb's table has in-frame clones only and misses some. Seen here are roughly 150,000 clones, around nine tenths observed once, and the top ten hold approximately 1.6%. This chain joins TRBV4-3 and TRBJ2-5, with 7 bases aligning to TRBD2. The TCR originated in a young man in good health. Sequenced input: blood. The CDR3 is CASSQDRAGDASETQYF. In nucleotides, the CDR3 is TGCGCCAGCAGCCAAGATAGGGCGGGGGACGCCTCAGAGACCCAGTACTTC.